This T cell receptor (beta chain) was identified in a study of blood T cell repertoires in COVID-19. Here immunoSEQ multiplex PCR was the method, and the copy in TCRdb shows in-frame clones only, minus some. Of roughly 350,000 clones listed, around 87% are singletons. The CDR3 is 17 residues long. Germline CDR1 is SGHTA and CDR2 is FQGTGA. V was pared by 5 bases and J by 2 bases, with 5 bases of the junction left unmatched. This receptor was obtained from a woman in her 50s with active or convalescent COVID-19. This sequence joins TRBV7-3 and TRBJ2-3, with 15 bases fitting TRBD2. Sequencing was performed on peripheral blood. The CDR3 DNA reads TGTGCCAGCAGCCCCGGGACTAGCGGGAGGACCACAGATACGCAGTATTTT. This gives the protein CASSPGTSGRTTDTQYF.